This TCR beta chain appears in the sequencing data of a study of Graves' ophthalmopathy and Graves' hyperthyroidism (dated by TCRdb to the late 2010s). Looking at the study overall: Peripheral blood was collected at initial diagnosis, prior to any treatment. TCR beta repertoire signatures were used to distinguish Graves' ophthalmopathy from Graves' hyperthyroidism and to predict progression to ophthalmopathy. In total, 135 blood samples were TCR-sequenced: around 42 ophthalmopathy, some 75 hyperthyroidism and roughly 17 hyperthyroidism-to-ophthalmopathy patients. A discovery set of about a hundred patients (roughly 43 ophthalmopathy, 57 stable hyperthyroidism) was enrolled to explore V-J signatures distinguishing ophthalmopathy from hyperthyroidism. For independent validation, a separate cohort was made up of 18 to 20 hyperthyroidism patients plus 17 patients who later progressed from hyperthyroidism to ophthalmopathy. In several hyperthyroidism patients, the T-cell repertoires found in thyroid tissue were compared with those found in blood. Following sampling, methimazole starting at 30 mg daily was administered to hyperthyroidism patients, and high-dose intravenous methylprednisolone was administered to ophthalmopathy patients. Summary of the overall study and its limitations: Sample size was not statistically predetermined, and group allocation was not concealed from the investigators. In validation, the model predicted ophthalmopathy progression with over 60% sensitivity and around 72% specificity; fewer than 15 predicted patients were CT-confirmed with GO in a median of approximately six months. Most expanded thyroid clonotypes with a frequency above 0.001 also appeared in blood, which suggests that blood repertoires may reflect the immune response in the thyroid. In cross-validation, the 13-signature model distinguished ophthalmopathy from stable hyperthyroidism with 85% to 90% sensitivity and about 84% specificity, and in the test set the corresponding values were about 80% and 75%.

Including the terminal cysteine and phenylalanine, the CDR3 comprises 14 residues. Left in the record is the CDR3 DNA by itself, 42 bases read in frame from the first base. Reading the germline V gene gives CDR1 MNHEY and CDR2 SVGAGI. Deletion took 4 bases off V and 6 bases off J, with a span of 15 bases between the germline ends. For repertoire sequencing, TCR beta CDR3 regions were amplified from RNA transcripts. HTBI primers and the Qiagen OneStep RT-PCR kit were used in a first-round RT-PCR, which was followed by a second-round multiplex PCR, size selection and purification. Sequencing of the libraries was carried out on an Illumina HiSeq2000 in paired-end mode with 100 bp reads. In the authors' own workflow: SOAPnuke was used for read processing, and reads with adapters, uncalled bases, a mean Phred below 15, or no exact constant-primer or identifier match were discarded. High-quality paired reads were merged with COPE v1.2.5. Each unique nucleotide sequence was treated as a clonotype, and MiTCR v1.1 was used to align the clonotypes to the IMGT TRB V, D and J references. Analysis was restricted to V-J combinations with a frequency above 0.0001, which covered 98% to 99.2% of repertoires. A TCR clonal expansion and chaos score per V-J combination was defined as the ratio of F50 clonal expansion to chaos observed in the TCRdist matrix. Welch's t-statistics and random forest were used to reduce features to 13 V-J combinations, which were fed into a naive Bayes classifier. Thyroid-blood repertoire similarity was quantified with the Morisita-Horn index. TCRdb redid the processing of the public reads, applying fastp at Q25 and MiXCR, and retained in-frame beta chains. Identical CDR3 protein sequences are pooled into one entry, listed with their most common genes and DNA. TCRdb's processing, not the study's, gives the V and J calls here. The sample table holds 650,000 to 900,000 distinct CDR3 sequences, of which roughly 41% were seen once. Roughly 46% of the sample is in the top ten clones.

This clonotype came up a few times. Which antigen it targets is not known. Base qualities are not recorded, but no much larger clone differs from it by a single base. Ophthalmopathy patients had moderately to severely active disease, Clinical Activity Score of at least 3, NOSPECS grade of at least 4, and disease duration under 3 months. Patients with other autoimmune diseases, uncontrolled infections, pregnancy or lactation were excluded. Diagnosis relied on clinical symptoms, serum thyroxine, TRAb, thyroid ultrasound and orbital computed tomography. Ficoll-Paque density gradient centrifugation was used to isolate PBMCs from 8 to 10 ml of fresh peripheral blood. Trizol reagent was used to extract the total RNA, and its quality was then checked on an Agilent 2100 Bioanalyzer.

The chain is assembled from TRBV6-5 and TRBJ1-2; perhaps TRBD1 is the D gene, with 5 bases matching. This clonotype originated in an adult man with Graves' ophthalmopathy. Sequenced input: peripheral blood. The bases are TGTGCCAGCAGTTCCCGTCGACAGAGAAATGGCTACACCTTC. It translates as CASSSRRQRNGYTF.